The 14 T cell receptor beta chains below were found in one sample sequenced in a study of shared clonotypes between healthy human individuals. The table came from immunoSEQ multiplex PCR; TCRdb's copy has only in-frame clones and leaves some out. This table holds some 2.3 million clones, roughly 93% found once. The sample consisted of naive CD4+ T cells from PBMCs. Described subset: CD45RA+ positively selected. These receptors all stem from a man in his late teens or twenties in good health. Some clones in this sample may be carry-over from other donors' samples.

The rearrangement joins TRBV27 to TRBJ1-5; 7 bases agree with TRBD1. V lost 6 bases, J lost 4 bases, and 6 bases stayed unmatched. Germline CDR1 is MNHEY and CDR2 is SMNVEV (reference sequence). The CDR3 consists of 14 residues. CDR3 nucleotide sequence: TGTGCCAGCAGAACAGGGGCAGGGAATCAGCCCCAGCATTTT. It is translated as CASRTGAGNQPQHF.

The J gene is TRBJ2-7, the V gene TRBV10-3; D is perhaps TRBD1 (5 bases). V lost 5 bases to trimming and J lost 3 bases, with 20 bases between them. The CDR3 is made up of 16 amino acids. Germline V CDR1 and CDR2: ENHRY, SYGVKD. Here the CDR3 DNA reads TGTGCCATCAGTCCCGGAACAGGACGATTAAACTACGAGCAGTACTTC. It yields the protein CAISPGTGRLNYEQYF.

The rearrangement links TRBV29-1 to TRBJ1-3; D remains unclear. V dropped 6 bases and J dropped 1 base, with 10 bases sitting between them. This CDR3 has 13 residues. Germline V lookup: CDR1 SQVTM, CDR2 ANQGSEA. CDR3 residues: CSVGQVSGNTIYF. The CDR3 DNA sequence: TGCAGCGTCGGCCAAGTATCTGGAAACACCATATATTTT.

A remark on this clone: Different DNA sequences within this sample yield the same CDR3. This rearrangement joins TRBV15 to TRBJ2-7, with D possibly being TRBD1 (6 bases). Germline V lookup: CDR1 LNHNV, CDR2 YYDKDF (reference sequence). The CDR3 loop spans 15 amino acids. V was trimmed by 0 bases and J by 2 bases, leaving 11 bases between them. In DNA, the CDR3 is TGTGCCACCAGCAGAGAGGCAGGGGCACCCTACGAGCAGTACTTC. Protein: CATSREAGAPYEQYF.

The V call is TRBV5-1, the J call TRBJ2-7, with a weak D call TRBD1 (5 bases). Germline V lookup: CDR1 SGHRS, CDR2 YFSETQ. The CDR3 is made up of 17 amino acids. The V end lost 1 base, the J end lost 2 bases, and 19 bases lay between the germline ends. The CDR3: CASSLSGGDSNAYEQYF. CDR3 nucleotides: TGCGCCAGCAGCTTGTCCGGCGGTGACAGCAACGCCTACGAGCAGTACTTC.

The chain combines TRBV18 with TRBJ1-1; D unclear. Germline CDR1 KGHSH, CDR2 LQKENI. The V gene lost 2 bases and the J gene lost 1 base, with 8 bases spanning the gap. The CDR3 totals 14 residues. The CDR3 nucleotides are TGTGCCAGCTCACCAGGGTTCAAGAACACTGAAGCTTTCTTT. It codes for CASSPGFKNTEAFF.

This clone occurred once. The chain couples TRBV5-6 to TRBJ2-6; D remains unclear. V lost 3 bases, J lost 4 bases, and 5 bases lay in between. Per the germline V gene, CDR1 is SGHDT and CDR2 is YYEEEE. The CDR3 runs to 13 residues. The CDR3 sequence is CASSSPGANVLTF. Written as DNA, the CDR3 is TGTGCCAGCAGCTCCCCGGGGGCCAACGTCCTGACTTTC.

This chain links TRBV29-1 with TRBJ2-3; D unresolved. The CDR3 covers 12 residues. Trimming cost V 4 bases and J 2 bases, with 7 bases left between them. Germline loops: CDR1 SQVTM, CDR2 ANQGSEA. The CDR3 sequence: CSVVAHTDTQYF. CDR3 sequence (DNA): TGCAGCGTTGTGGCCCACACAGATACGCAGTATTTT.

The chain couples TRBV27 to TRBJ1-5; 8 bases map to TRBD1. CDR1 and CDR2 from the germline V gene are MNHEY and SMNVEV (reference sequence). V lost 5 bases, J lost 1 base, and 10 bases stayed unmatched. This CDR3 spans 17 amino acids. DNA of the CDR3: TGTGCCAGCAGTCCCGGACAGGGTAGAGGGAGCAATCAGCCCCAGCATTTT. This translates into CASSPGQGRGSNQPQHF.

The chain uses TRBV7-9 and TRBJ2-5; D perhaps matches TRBD1 (6 bases). There are 14 residues in the CDR3. V gave up 6 bases and J gave up 0 bases, with 11 bases separating them. CDR1 is SEHNR, CDR2 FQNEAQ, per germline (reference sequence). The CDR3 protein is CASRQDSYQETQYF. Here the CDR3 DNA reads TGTGCCAGCAGACAGGACAGCTACCAAGAGACCCAGTACTTC.

Worth noting for this clone: An end of the junction does not agree with germline; a read error may underlie this. The chain couples TRBV25-1 to TRBJ1-4, with unresolved D. CDR1 MGHDK and CDR2 SYGVNS come from the germline V gene. The length of the CDR3 is 14 residues. The CDR3 coding sequence is TGTGCCAGCAGTGACCCCCATACTAGTGAAAAACTGTTTTTT. Its protein is CASSDPHTSEKLFF.

This clone was seen only once. This sequence joins TRBV11-2 and TRBJ2-1; D might be TRBD2 (5 bases). Trimming removed 5 bases at V and 0 bases at J, with 8 bases between. The CDR3 covers 14 residues. Germline CDR1 is SGHAT and CDR2 is FQNNGV. Here the CDR3 DNA reads TGTGCCAGCAGCCAAGGGAGCTCCTACAATGAGCAGTTCTTC. This codes for CASSQGSSYNEQFF.

This chain joins TRBV28 and TRBJ2-2; 7 bases align to TRBD2. The J segment lost 4 bases and the V segment lost 8 bases, leaving 16 bases of the junction unmatched. CDR1 and CDR2 from the germline V gene are MDHEN and SYDVKM. This CDR3 region has 17 residues. This CDR3 is CASYPSGGAPGTGELFF. The CDR3 region has the DNA TGTGCCAGCTATCCTAGCGGAGGTGCCCCGGGCACCGGGGAGCTGTTTTTT.

The CDR3 region has the DNA TGTGCCAGCAGTATATTTCGGACCGTAGACAATACGCAGTATTTT. The encoded protein is CASSIFRTVDNTQYF. The V gene is TRBV6-1, the J gene TRBJ2-3, with unresolved D. V was shortened by 5 bases and J by 7 bases, with 19 bases between the two germline ends. Germline V gene data show CDR1 as MNHNS and CDR2 as SASEGT. This CDR3 comprises 15 residues.